This T cell receptor (beta chain) originates from a study of cytomegalovirus exposure and HLA in healthy donors. In the study overall: About 85 million unique TCRs from HLA-typed donors were held in an early release of data. Whole-study results and caveats: Later analysis showed most CMV-associated TCR beta chains appearing HLA-restricted.

On this clone itself: The antigen is undetermined.

It was with 60 Vbeta and 13 Jbeta primers that the PCR ran. TCRdb's copy holds only in-frame clones and misses some; the assay was immunoSEQ multiplex PCR. The sample contains 140,000 to 150,000 clones, 9.7% of which appear only once. The germline V and J ends were trimmed by 5 bases and 5 bases, with 11 bases remaining between them. The germline V gene encodes CDR1 MGHDK and CDR2 SYGVNS. The CDR3 totals 13 residues. V gene TRBV25-1 combines with J gene TRBJ2-3; no clear D gene. This clonotype was obtained from a man aged 45-65 years in good health and CMV-seronegative. The sample consisted of PBMCs. The CDR3 DNA reads as TGTGCCAGCAGTTCCCTAGGTAGAGATACGCAGTATTTT. It encodes CASSSLGRDTQYF.